This record looks at one T cell receptor (beta chain) sequence and its context. Its antigen is not identified. The CDR3 totals 14 residues. Germline CDR1 ENHRY, CDR2 SYGVKD. V dropped 6 bases and J dropped 4 bases, with 16 bases sitting between them. The sample comes from a study of cytomegalovirus exposure and HLA in healthy donors. Study findings and constraints: The availability of immune exposure information extended only to CMV serostatus. In an earlier analysis, productive rearrangement rates for most beta V segments clustered near 87% or 30%.

Vbeta (60) and Jbeta (13) primers were used in the PCR. The assay was immunoSEQ multiplex PCR, and TCRdb's table has in-frame clones only and misses some. The data hold 150,000 to 200,000 clones, with less than 90% observed a single time. The chain is built from TRBV10-3 and TRBJ2-7, with D possibly TRBD2 on 7 matching bases. Sequencing was performed on PBMCs. This sequence originates from a girl between 10 and 17 years old in good health and CMV-seropositive. This CDR3 reads CAIRAGGGGYEQYF. The CDR3 DNA reads as TGTGCCATCAGGGCTGGGGGCGGGGGATACGAGCAGTACTTC.